The 16 T cell receptor beta chains below all came from one sample that was sequenced in a study of shared clonotypes between healthy human individuals. The method was immunoSEQ multiplex PCR; TCRdb's version includes in-frame clones alone and lacks a portion of them. The data contain over 2 million clones, less than 95% of them seen just once; the ten biggest clones take up around 0.35%. The sample consisted of naive CD4+ T cells from PBMCs. Subset specified: CD45RA+ positively selected. The receptors derive from a man in his late teens or twenties in good health. Some clones in this sample may be carry-over from other donors' samples.

This clone was detected a few times. The V gene is TRBV27, the J gene TRBJ1-1; weak D call: TRBD1 (5 bases). Trimming removed 4 bases from V and 0 bases from J, with 9 bases in between. The CDR3 has 14 amino acids. The germline V gene has CDR1 MNHEY and CDR2 SMNVEV (reference sequence). CDR3 region: CASSSQVMNTEAFF. The CDR3 DNA reads TGTGCCAGCAGTTCACAGGTCATGAACACTGAAGCTTTCTTT.

This sequence joins TRBV11-2 and TRBJ2-2, with 12 bases matching TRBD2. V trimming: 4 bases; J trimming: 5 bases; junction bases outside the gene matches: 2. This CDR3 is 15 amino acids long. Germline CDR1 SGHAT, CDR2 FQNNGV. CDR3 amino acids: CASSSTSGRTGELFF. DNA for the CDR3: TGTGCCAGCAGCTCCACTAGCGGGAGGACCGGGGAGCTGTTTTTT.

The CDR3: CASSATTGGETQYF. DNA for the CDR3: TGTGCCAGCAGCGCAACCACGGGAGGGGAGACCCAGTACTTC. The chain uses TRBV9 and TRBJ2-5, with 8 bases aligning to TRBD2. The germline gives CDR1 SGDLS, CDR2 YYNGEE. The CDR3 covers 14 residues. The V segment lost 3 bases and the J segment 5 bases; nucleotides outside the gene matches: 6.

This rearrangement joins TRBV18 to TRBJ1-3, with D hard to call. V dropped 3 bases and J dropped 4 bases, with 10 bases sitting between them. This CDR3 has 14 amino acids. The germline CDR1 and CDR2 sequences are KGHSH and LQKENI. CDR3 DNA: TGTGCCAGCTCACCGGCGGTTGAGGGAAACACCATATATTTT. This codes for CASSPAVEGNTIYF.

The chain combines TRBV25-1 with TRBJ2-1; D possibly corresponds to TRBD2 (6 bases). In germline, CDR1 is MGHDK, CDR2 SYGVNS. The CDR3 has 12 amino acids. Trimming cost V 7 bases and J 5 bases, with 9 bases left between them. The CDR3 nucleotides read TGTGCCAGCAACGAGCGGGACAATGAGCAGTTCTTC. It translates to CASNERDNEQFF.

V is TRBV28 and J is TRBJ1-3, with D unclear. Trimming removed 0 bases from V and 3 bases from J, with 12 bases in between. The CDR3 totals 16 residues. Germline V gives CDR1 MDHEN, CDR2 SYDVKM. The CDR3 region is CASSLWRGAGGNTIYF. For the CDR3, the DNA is TGTGCCAGCAGTTTATGGCGGGGTGCTGGTGGAAACACCATATATTTT.

This clone is a singleton in its sample. J is TRBJ1-5 and V is TRBV11-3; D is unclear. This CDR3 has 13 amino acids. V lost 3 bases to trimming and J lost 4 bases, with 7 bases between them. The germline V gene encodes CDR1 SGHNT and CDR2 YENEEA. Written as DNA, the CDR3 is TGTGCCAGCAGCTTCCTCCCAAATCAGCCCCAGCATTTT. Translation: CASSFLPNQPQHF.

This chain joins TRBV6-5 and TRBJ2-7, with TRBD1 as a possible D gene (6 bases). Per the germline V gene, CDR1 is MNHEY and CDR2 is SVGAGI. This CDR3 region has 15 residues. The V end lost 6 bases, the J end lost 3 bases, and 18 bases lay between the germline ends. CDR3 DNA: TGTGCCAGCAGACTCTATCGGAAAGGGGGCTACGAGCAGTACTTC. It yields the protein CASRLYRKGGYEQYF.

The chain uses TRBV6-6 and TRBJ2-7; 8 bases are shared with TRBD2. The CDR3 spans 13 residues. The germline gives CDR1 MNHNY, CDR2 SVGAGI (reference sequence). V lost 5 bases and J lost 7; bases outside the gene matches: 7. CDR3 sequence: CASSRQRGWEQYF. CDR3 DNA: TGTGCCAGCAGTCGACAGCGGGGGTGGGAGCAGTACTTC.

The J gene is TRBJ2-1, the V gene TRBV15; D is unresolved. Trimming cost V 1 base and J 2 bases, with 12 bases left between them. The CDR3 length is 16 residues. Germline loops: CDR1 LNHNV, CDR2 YYDKDF (reference sequence). The CDR3 DNA sequence: TGTGCCACCAGCAGAGGGGAATACACAACCTACAATGAGCAGTTCTTC. Its translation is CATSRGEYTTYNEQFF.

The CDR3 loop reads CASSLSPGLAGAYNEQFF. The CDR3 nucleotides are TGTGCCAGCAGCTTAAGTCCGGGACTAGCGGGAGCCTACAATGAGCAGTTCTTC. The chain uses TRBV4-2 and TRBJ2-1, with TRBD2 matching over 14 bases. Germline CDR1 is LGHNA and CDR2 is YNFKEQ. The CDR3 has 18 amino acids. Trimming cost V 5 bases and J 2 bases; bases outside gene matches: 8.

This clone was picked up one time. This chain uses TRBV27 with TRBJ2-3; the match to TRBD2 covers 10 bases. Per the germline V gene, CDR1 is MNHEY and CDR2 is SMNVEV (reference sequence). CDR3 length equals 17 residues. The trim removed 2 bases at V and 4 bases at J, leaving 9 bases unmatched. The CDR3 loop reads CASSLGLAGVSSDTQYF. For the CDR3, the DNA is TGTGCCAGCAGTTTAGGGCTAGCGGGAGTTAGTTCAGATACGCAGTATTTT.

This chain joins TRBV5-4 and TRBJ2-1; D gene ambiguous. Trimming left V 2 bases short and J 6 bases short, with 9 bases between. The length of the CDR3 is 13 residues. Germline V CDR1 and CDR2: SGHNT, YYREEE (reference sequence). Written as DNA, the CDR3 is TGTGCCAGCAGCTTAGTCGGGTTCAATGAGCAGTTCTTC. Its translation is CASSLVGFNEQFF.

On this clone itself: Additional DNA sequences in this sample encode the identical CDR3. J is TRBJ2-2 and V is TRBV5-1, with TRBD1 matching over 8 bases. This CDR3 has 16 residues. Germline values: CDR1 SGHRS, CDR2 YFSETQ. V lost 0 bases and J lost 3; bases outside the gene matches: 4. The CDR3 loop reads CASSLAPGGDTGELFF. The CDR3 nucleotides are TGCGCCAGCAGCTTGGCCCCAGGGGGCGACACCGGGGAGCTGTTTTTT.

The J gene is TRBJ1-6, the V gene TRBV4-2, with D uncertain. V lost 0 bases and J 8 bases, leaving 5 bases between the germline ends. The length of the CDR3 is 13 residues. From germline, CDR1 is LGHNA and CDR2 YNFKEQ. In DNA form, the CDR3 reads TGTGCCAGCAGCCAAGATCCGGATTCACCCCTCCACTTT. Its translation: CASSQDPDSPLHF.

The chain uses TRBV5-6 and TRBJ2-2, with 10 bases matching TRBD1. V lost 7 bases, J lost 5 bases, and 5 bases stayed unmatched. CDR1 SGHDT and CDR2 YYEEEE come from the germline V gene. This CDR3 has 14 residues. The CDR3 is CASRGQGRTGELFF. In nucleotides, the CDR3 is TGTGCCAGCCGGGGACAGGGGAGGACCGGGGAGCTGTTTTTT.